These 13 T cell receptor beta chains were all obtained from the same sample, sequenced in a study of breast tumors, draining lymph nodes, adjacent tissues. TCRdb processed the multiplex PCR reads anew with MiXCR; each CDR3 protein has one entry. Of some 100,000 distinct CDR3 sequences in the sample, approximately 21% were seen once. Breast cancer patients provided tissue from their axillary draining lymph nodes. The sample taken for sequencing was axillary lymph node tissue. These receptors were obtained from a female donor with breast cancer. Some clones in this sample may be carry-over from other donors' samples.

The chain joins TRBV18 to TRBJ1-6, with D hard to call. The CDR3 contains 15 residues. Germline CDR1 and CDR2: KGHSH and LQKENI. Trimming took 5 bases from V and 0 from J, leaving 8 bases between them. The CDR3 DNA follows: TGTGCCAGCTCATTGAAGAGCTCCTATAATTCACCCCTCCACTTT. This gives the protein CASSLKSSYNSPLHF.

The sample holds many counts of this clonotype. V gene TRBV4-2 combines with J gene TRBJ2-3, with 7 bases lining up with TRBD1. Unmatched junction bases numbered 3, after V lost 5 bases and J lost 4 bases. The germline V gene has CDR1 LGHNA and CDR2 YNFKEQ. CDR3 length equals 13 residues. The CDR3, as DNA: TGTGCCAGCAGCAGGACAGGATCAGATACGCAGTATTTT. Its translation: CASSRTGSDTQYF.

Comment on this clonotype: Being one base from a much bigger clone, this may be a read error. This sequence joins TRBV20-1 and TRBJ2-5; 9 bases line up with TRBD2. Germline V gene sequence: CDR1 DFQATT, CDR2 SNEGSKA (reference sequence). CDR3 size: 14 residues. The CDR3 coding sequence is TGCAGTGCTAGAGTCCCTAGCGGGGTAGAGGCCCAGTACTTC. Amino acid sequence: CSARVPSGVEAQYF.

In regard to this clonotype: A read error is possible here, since a much larger clone lies one base away. The chain joins TRBV29-1 to TRBJ2-6; D not certain. Germline CDR1 is SQVTM and CDR2 is ANQGSEA. The CDR3 covers 14 residues. CDR3 sequence: CSVQKSSRANVLTF. The CDR3 nucleotides are TGCAGCGTTCAGAAGAGCTCTAGGGCCAACGTCCTGACTTTC.

This clonotype was recorded at least ten times. The chain combines TRBV19 with TRBJ1-5, with D perhaps matching TRBD1 (6 bases). The CDR3 spans 14 residues. Germline-derived CDR1 and CDR2 are LNHDA and SQIVND (reference sequence). The V and J ends lost 3 bases and 6 bases respectively, with 12 bases between them. For the CDR3, the DNA is TGTGCCAGTAGTATTATCCGAGGGGGTCAGCCCCAGCATTTT. Encoded protein: CASSIIRGGQPQHF.

This clonotype was seen at least ten times. V is TRBV4-1 and J is TRBJ1-5, with D possibly matching TRBD1 (5 bases). The germline gives CDR1 MGHRA, CDR2 YSYEKL. The V and J ends lost 0 bases and 5 bases respectively, with 17 bases between them. This CDR3 is 17 amino acids long. The CDR3 DNA reads as TGCGCCAGCAGCCAAGATCCCTTTTTAGACAGAGATCAGCCCCAGCATTTT. It is translated as CASSQDPFLDRDQPQHF.

The chain recombines TRBV20-1 with TRBJ2-1, with 10 bases matching TRBD1. Unmatched junction bases numbered 10, after V lost 5 bases and J lost 6 bases. Germline assignment: CDR1 DFQATT and CDR2 SNEGSKA (reference sequence). The CDR3 contains 15 residues. CDR3 sequence: CSAVAGTGVFNEQFF. The CDR3 bases are TGCAGTGCTGTAGCCGGGACAGGGGTTTTCAATGAGCAGTTCTTC.

This clonotype appeared many times. The chain employs TRBV19 and TRBJ2-5, with D hard to call. Germline V gives CDR1 LNHDA, CDR2 SQIVND (reference sequence). The CDR3 extends over 15 amino acids. Trimming removed 5 bases at V and 2 bases at J, with 15 bases between. The CDR3 sequence: CASSFFDGVQETQYF. In DNA, the CDR3 is TGTGCCAGTAGTTTCTTCGATGGGGTTCAAGAGACCCAGTACTTC.

This clonotype was seen ten or more times. CDR3 sequence (DNA): TGCGCCAGCAGCTCTCGGACAGGGGGTAATAATGAAAAACTGTTTTTT. It yields the protein CASSSRTGGNNEKLFF. This sequence joins TRBV5-1 and TRBJ1-4, with 10 bases lining up with TRBD1. The CDR3 loop spans 16 amino acids. From germline, CDR1 is SGHRS and CDR2 YFSETQ. The J segment lost 4 bases and the V segment lost 3 bases, leaving 6 bases of the junction unmatched.

The V and J genes are TRBV11-3 and TRBJ1-1; D is unresolved. The V gene lost 3 bases and the J gene lost 1 base, with 3 bases spanning the gap. In germline, CDR1 is SGHNT, CDR2 YENEEA. The CDR3 has 12 amino acids. The CDR3 here is CASSFQNTEAFF. CDR3 bases: TGTGCCAGCAGCTTCCAGAACACTGAAGCTTTCTTT.

This clonotype was seen many times. The chain has TRBV24-1 and TRBJ2-1; 8 positions agree with TRBD2. Looked up from germline, CDR1 is KGHDR and CDR2 is SFDVKD. V shed 9 bases, J shed 3 bases, and the junction held 3 bases outside the gene matches. This CDR3 region has 13 residues. Written as DNA, the CDR3 is TGTGCCACCGCCGGGACTAGCTACAATGAGCAGTTCTTC. Protein product: CATAGTSYNEQFF.

This clonotype was recorded many times. The J gene is TRBJ2-1, the V gene TRBV9, with a possible D match to TRBD1 (6 bases). Trimming took 0 bases from V and 6 from J, leaving 16 bases between them. CDR3 length equals 16 residues. The germline V gene has CDR1 SGDLS and CDR2 YYNGEE. CDR3 loop: CASSVAITGWRNEQFF. The CDR3 DNA reads TGTGCCAGCAGCGTAGCTATCACAGGGTGGCGCAATGAGCAGTTCTTC.

In this sample, this clonotype turned up a few times. The V call is TRBV3-1, the J call TRBJ1-2; 11 positions agree with TRBD1. The V gene end was trimmed by 4 bases and the J gene end by 4 bases; junction bases not matched to a gene: 8. The CDR3 sequence is 16 residues long. Germline V gene lookup returns CDR1 LGHDT and CDR2 YNNKEL (reference sequence). The CDR3 is CASSRQGQGVTYGYTF. The DNA of the CDR3 is TGTGCCAGCAGCCGCCAGGGACAGGGGGTCACCTATGGCTACACCTTC.